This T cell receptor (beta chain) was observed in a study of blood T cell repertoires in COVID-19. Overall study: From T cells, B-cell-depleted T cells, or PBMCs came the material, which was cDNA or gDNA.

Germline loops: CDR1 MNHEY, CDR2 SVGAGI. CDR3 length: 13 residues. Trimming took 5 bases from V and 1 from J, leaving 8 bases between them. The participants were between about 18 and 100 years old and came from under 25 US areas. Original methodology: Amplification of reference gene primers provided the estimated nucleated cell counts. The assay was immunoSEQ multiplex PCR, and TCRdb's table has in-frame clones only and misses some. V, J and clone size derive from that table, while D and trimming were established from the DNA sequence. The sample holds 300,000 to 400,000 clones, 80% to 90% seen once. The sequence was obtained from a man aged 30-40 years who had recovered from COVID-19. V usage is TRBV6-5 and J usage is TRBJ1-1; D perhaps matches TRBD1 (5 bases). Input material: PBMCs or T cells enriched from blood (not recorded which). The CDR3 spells CASSRTSNTEAFF. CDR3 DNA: TGTGCCAGCAGTCGGACATCGAACACTGAAGCTTTCTTT.